Below, 11 T cell receptor beta chains from the same sample are listed, as sequenced in a study of blood T cell repertoires in COVID-19. The assay was immunoSEQ multiplex PCR, and TCRdb's table has in-frame clones only and misses some. The sample lists 300,000 to 400,000 clones, around 89% occurring once. Sequenced sample: PBMCs or T cells enriched from blood (not recorded which). These receptors came from a woman aged 30 to 39 with acute COVID-19.

The rearrangement joins TRBV2 to TRBJ1-2; D call uncertain. Per the germline V gene, CDR1 is SNHLY and CDR2 is FYNNEI. V was cut by 3 bases and J by 2 bases, with 4 bases left in between. The CDR3 loop spans 12 amino acids. CDR3 bases: TGTGCCAGCAGTGACAGGAACTATGGCTACACCTTC. Its translation: CASSDRNYGYTF.

The chain links TRBV2 to TRBJ1-2; TRBD1 aligns across 8 bases. V was pared by 1 base and J by 2 bases, with 6 bases of the junction left unmatched. Germline values: CDR1 SNHLY, CDR2 FYNNEI. CDR3 length: 16 amino acids. The CDR3 DNA follows: TGTGCCAGCAGTGAAGGACAGGGGTTGGCCAACTATGGCTACACCTTC. It specifies CASSEGQGLANYGYTF.

Comment on this clone: Distinct nucleotide sequences in the sample also encode this CDR3. The J gene is TRBJ1-5, the V gene TRBV15; 11 positions agree with TRBD1. Germline V gene sequence: CDR1 LNHNV, CDR2 YYDKDF (reference sequence). This CDR3 region has 15 residues. Trimming at V came to 3 bases and at J to 6 bases, leaving 4 bases not matched to a gene. The CDR3 reads CATSSGQGAIQPQHF. CDR3 nucleotides: TGTGCCACCAGCAGCGGACAGGGGGCTATTCAGCCCCAGCATTTT.

This clone appeared a single time. The CDR3 DNA follows: TGTGCCACAACGAGAGGGTTGAACACTGAAGCTTTCTTT. Translating gives CATTRGLNTEAFF. The chain employs TRBV6-5 and TRBJ1-1; D is uncertain. Trimming took 10 bases from V and 0 from J, leaving 12 bases between them. The CDR3 contains 13 residues. The germline V gene has CDR1 MNHEY and CDR2 SVGAGI.

This chain links TRBV28 with TRBJ1-2; tentative D call: TRBD1 (6 bases). The germline V gene has CDR1 MDHEN and CDR2 SYDVKM. This CDR3 has 14 residues. Trimming left V 8 bases short and J 4 bases short, with 17 bases between. CDR3 in amino acids: CASASDSTLYGYTF. In DNA, the CDR3 is TGTGCCAGCGCATCGGACAGTACACTCTATGGCTACACCTTC.

This clone was seen just once. The chain is built from TRBV2 and TRBJ1-1; D not resolved. The CDR3 sequence is 12 residues long. In germline, CDR1 is SNHLY, CDR2 FYNNEI. V was clipped by 9 bases and J by 1 base, with 9 bases between them. The CDR3 DNA reads as TGTGCCAGAAGAGGAAGGAACACTGAAGCTTTCTTT. Residues: CARRGRNTEAFF.

This clone was picked up one time. The chain uses TRBV2 and TRBJ1-2, with D possibly being TRBD1 (5 bases). The CDR3 contains 13 residues. Between the trimmed V and J ends, which lost 4 bases and 1 base, there was a span of 7 bases. CDR1 and CDR2 (germline): SNHLY, FYNNEI. As DNA, the CDR3 is TGTGCCAGCAGTGTGACAGATAACTATGGCTACACCTTC. It yields the protein CASSVTDNYGYTF.

This chain joins TRBV18 and TRBJ2-3; TRBD2 matches 9 bases. Germline loops: CDR1 KGHSH, CDR2 LQKENI. The CDR3 loop spans 16 amino acids. The ends lost 3 bases at V and 4 bases at J; junction bases unmatched: 8. The CDR3 loop is CASSPFSGGEPDTQYF. The CDR3 coding sequence is TGTGCCAGCTCACCTTTTAGCGGGGGTGAGCCAGATACGCAGTATTTT.

The J gene is TRBJ2-3, the V gene TRBV4-2; TRBD2 aligns across 9 bases. The CDR3 runs to 16 residues. CDR1 LGHNA and CDR2 YNFKEQ come from the germline V gene. With 4 bases clipped from V and 5 bases from J, the junction kept 10 bases outside the gene matches. In DNA, the CDR3 is TGTGCCAGCAGCCTGACGCGCGGGGGGGCCCAAGATACGCAGTATTTT. Translated: CASSLTRGGAQDTQYF.

The chain couples TRBV9 to TRBJ2-3; 14 nucleotides line up with TRBD2. CDR3 size: 18 residues. Trimming removed 4 bases from V and 6 bases from J; junction bases left unmatched: 13. Germline V CDR1 and CDR2: SGDLS, YYNGEE. The CDR3 sequence: CASSPTTRLAGGPDTQYF. Here the CDR3 DNA reads TGTGCCAGCAGCCCTACGACTAGACTAGCGGGGGGGCCGGATACGCAGTATTTT. Looking up the rest from reference TRBV9 and TRBJ2-3 gives the full variable domain: DSGVTQTPKHLITATGQRVTLRCSPRSGDLSVYWYQQSLDQGLQFLIQYYNGEERAKGNILERFSAQQFPDLHSELNLSSLELGDSALYFCASSPTTRLAGGPDTQYFGPGTRLTVL.

The chain carries TRBV28 and TRBJ2-1; the D gene is possibly TRBD1 (6 bases). Trimming pared 8 bases from V and 6 bases from J, leaving 8 bases between. Germline assignment: CDR1 MDHEN and CDR2 SYDVKM. This CDR3 is 11 amino acids long. In DNA, the CDR3 is TGTGCCAGCCGAGGGGGCAATGAGCAGTTCTTC. Amino acids: CASRGGNEQFF. The full variable domain, rest sourced from reference TRBV28 and TRBJ2-1, is DVKVTQSSRYLVKRTGEKVFLECVQDMDHENMFWYRQDPGLGLRLIYFSYDVKMKEKGDIPEGYSVSREKKERFSLILESASTNQTSMYLCASRGGNEQFFGPGTRLTVL.